This T cell receptor beta chain was profiled in a study of T cells in Graves' hyperthyroidism and ophthalmopathy. TCR beta CDR3 regions were amplified from RNA. First-round RT-PCR of the TCR CDR3 relied on the HTBI primer set. Each CDR3 protein gets one entry after TCRdb re-called the multiplex PCR reads with MiXCR. The repertoire consists of approximately 430,000 distinct CDR3 sequences, with 14% to 15% occurring once and the leading ten covering under 15%. The CDR3 runs 13 residues. CDR1 and CDR2 (germline): MNHNS, SASEGT. The V gene end was trimmed by 8 bases and the J gene end by 4 bases; junction bases not matched to a gene: 7. Each diagnosis was grounded in clinical symptoms, serum thyroxine and TRAb, thyroid ultrasound, and orbital computed tomography. General study points: Ophthalmopathy, as predicted by the model, came a median roughly 6.3 months after the prediction. Through a model of 13 V-J features, ophthalmopathy was separated from stable hyperthyroidism.

This clonotype has ten or more counts. What it recognizes is unknown. Specimen: blood. The receptor was isolated from a young man with Graves' ophthalmopathy. This chain uses TRBV6-1 with TRBJ2-5; TRBD2 matches at 7 bases. The CDR3 loop reads CASGSSGPETQYF. CDR3 coding DNA: TGTGCCAGCGGGTCTAGCGGCCCAGAGACCCAGTACTTC.